This T cell receptor (beta chain) was sequenced in a study of blood T cell repertoires in COVID-19. Measured with immunoSEQ multiplex PCR; TCRdb has only the in-frame clones, and not every one. The sample comprises 350,000 to 400,000 clones, about 89% of which are singletons, and around 0.94% rests with the top ten. This clone was seen just once. V shed 3 bases, J shed 8 bases, and the junction held 5 bases outside the gene matches. The CDR3 is 15 amino acids. The germline V gene encodes CDR1 LGHDT and CDR2 YNNKEL (reference sequence). The rearrangement links TRBV3-1 (or the pseudogene TRBV3-2) to TRBJ1-6; TRBD1 matches at 9 bases. The sequencing sample was made of PBMCs or T cells enriched from blood (not recorded which). This TCR was recovered from a woman aged 40 to 50 who had been exposed to COVID-19. The CDR3 sequence: CASSHRDRAHSPLHF. The DNA of the CDR3 is TGTGCCAGCAGCCACCGGGACAGGGCGCATTCACCCCTCCACTTT.